This T cell receptor (beta chain) was profiled in a study of shared clonotypes between healthy human individuals. Study outcomes and limitations: Memory subsets had estimated richness that was generally smaller than that of naive subsets. Among a few donors, approximately 4.6% of naive CD4 clonotypes were found in common. When compared with the clonotypes that were shared by all four sorted-subset donors, the non-shared clonotypes turned out to have lower generation probabilities.

Repertoires were generated with immunoSEQ multiplex PCR, while TCRdb's copy carries only in-frame clones and drops some. The sample includes over 1.5 million clones, 95% to 99% of them seen just once. This CDR3 contains 16 residues. With V trimmed by 6 bases and J by 5 bases, 10 bases remained unmatched. CDR1 is KGHSH and CDR2 is LQKENI in the germline V gene. With respect to this clone: Its antigen is unidentified.

This sequence joins TRBV18 and TRBJ2-1, with 10 nucleotides matching TRBD2. Sequenced material: naive CD4+ T cells sorted from blood. Subset specified: CD45RA+ positively selected. The origin of this receptor is a man aged 25 to 45 in good health. DNA of the CDR3: TGTGCCAGCTCCCCTAGTCGGCTAGCGGGGGACAATGAGCAGTTCTTC. Its translation is CASSPSRLAGDNEQFF.